This TCR beta chain came from a study of blood T cell repertoires in COVID-19. Study-wide background: Sites across the United States, Italy and Spain contributed samples from acute and convalescent COVID-19. T cells, B-cell-depleted T cells, or PBMCs supplied cDNA or gDNA.

In Seattle, patients joined the study during active infection and were tracked longitudinally. Per the authors' pipeline: Estimates of nucleated cell counts were drawn from the amplification of reference gene primers. TCRdb keeps only in-frame clones here, not all; method: immunoSEQ multiplex PCR. The V and J calls and the clone size are those of that table, but D and trimming were determined from the DNA. There are 150,000 to 200,000 clones in the sample; 80% to 95% occur only once, and roughly 2% lies in the top ten. CDR3 size: 15 residues. V lost 1 base to trimming and J lost 3 bases, with 10 bases between them. Germline V lookup: CDR1 SGHTA, CDR2 FQGNSA.

The clonotype was recovered from a woman aged 55 to 70 with COVID-19, enrolled during active disease. The sample was peripheral blood. The chain recombines TRBV7-2 with TRBJ2-1; D gene uncertain. This chain's CDR3 is CASSLDSPRYNEQFF. In DNA, the CDR3 is TGTGCCAGCAGCTTAGACTCCCCCCGCTACAATGAGCAGTTCTTC.